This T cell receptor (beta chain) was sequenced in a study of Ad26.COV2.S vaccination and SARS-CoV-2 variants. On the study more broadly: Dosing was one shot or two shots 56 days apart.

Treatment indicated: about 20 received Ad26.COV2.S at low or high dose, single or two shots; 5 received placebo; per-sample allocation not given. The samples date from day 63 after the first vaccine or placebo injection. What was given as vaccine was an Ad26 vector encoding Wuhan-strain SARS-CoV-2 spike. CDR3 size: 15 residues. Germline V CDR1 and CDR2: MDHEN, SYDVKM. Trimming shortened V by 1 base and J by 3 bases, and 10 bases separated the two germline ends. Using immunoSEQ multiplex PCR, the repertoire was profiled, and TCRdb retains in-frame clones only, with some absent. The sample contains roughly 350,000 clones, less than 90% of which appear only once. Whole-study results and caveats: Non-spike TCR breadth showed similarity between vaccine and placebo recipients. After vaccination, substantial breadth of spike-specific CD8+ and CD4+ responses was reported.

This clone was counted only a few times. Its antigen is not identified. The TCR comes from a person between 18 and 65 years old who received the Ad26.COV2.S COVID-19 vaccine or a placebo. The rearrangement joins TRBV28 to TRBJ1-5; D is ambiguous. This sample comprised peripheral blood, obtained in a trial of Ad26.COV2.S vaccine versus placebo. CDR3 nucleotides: TGTGCCAGCAGTTTATTCCCCGGGGACAATCAGCCCCAGCATTTT. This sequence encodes CASSLFPGDNQPQHF. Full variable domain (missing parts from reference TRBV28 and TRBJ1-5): DVKVTQSSRYLVKRTGEKVFLECVQDMDHENMFWYRQDPGLGLRLIYFSYDVKMKEKGDIPEGYSVSREKKERFSLILESASTNQTSMYLCASSLFPGDNQPQHFGDGTRLSIL.